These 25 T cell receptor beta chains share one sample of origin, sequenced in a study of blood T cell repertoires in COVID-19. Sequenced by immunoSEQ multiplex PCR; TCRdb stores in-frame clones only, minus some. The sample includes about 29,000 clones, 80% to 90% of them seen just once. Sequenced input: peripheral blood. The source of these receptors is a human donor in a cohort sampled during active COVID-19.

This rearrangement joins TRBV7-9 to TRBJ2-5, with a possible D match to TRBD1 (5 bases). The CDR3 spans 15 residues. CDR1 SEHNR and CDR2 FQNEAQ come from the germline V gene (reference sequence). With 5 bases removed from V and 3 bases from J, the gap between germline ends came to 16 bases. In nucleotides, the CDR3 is TGTGCCAGCAGCCGCTTCATAAGGGGCGAAGAGACCCAGTACTTC. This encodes CASSRFIRGEETQYF.

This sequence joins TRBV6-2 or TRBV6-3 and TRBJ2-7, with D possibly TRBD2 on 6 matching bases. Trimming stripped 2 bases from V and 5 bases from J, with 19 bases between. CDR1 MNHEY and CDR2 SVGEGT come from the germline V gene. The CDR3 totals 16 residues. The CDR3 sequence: CASSYRPRLVVDEQYF. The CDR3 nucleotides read TGTGCCAGCAGTTACCGACCCCGACTAGTTGTCGACGAGCAGTACTTC.

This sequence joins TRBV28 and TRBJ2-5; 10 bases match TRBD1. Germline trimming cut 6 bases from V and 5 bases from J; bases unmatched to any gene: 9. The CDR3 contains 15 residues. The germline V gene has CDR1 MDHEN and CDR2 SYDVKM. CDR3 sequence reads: CASSTGTGDGETQYF. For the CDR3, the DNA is TGTGCCAGCAGCACCGGGACAGGGGATGGCGAGACCCAGTACTTC.

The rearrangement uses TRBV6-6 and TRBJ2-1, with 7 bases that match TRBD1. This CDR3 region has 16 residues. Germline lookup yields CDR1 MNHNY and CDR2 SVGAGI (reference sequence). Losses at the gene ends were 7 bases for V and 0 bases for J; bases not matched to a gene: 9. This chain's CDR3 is CASTFGQAGSYNEQFF. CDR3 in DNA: TGTGCCAGCACCTTCGGACAGGCCGGCTCCTACAATGAGCAGTTCTTC.

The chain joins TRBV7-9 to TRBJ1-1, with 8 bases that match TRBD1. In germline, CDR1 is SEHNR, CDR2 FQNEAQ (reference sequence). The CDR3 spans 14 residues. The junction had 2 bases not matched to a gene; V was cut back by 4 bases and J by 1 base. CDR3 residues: CASSWTGRNTEAFF. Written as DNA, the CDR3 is TGTGCCAGCAGCTGGACAGGGCGGAACACTGAAGCTTTCTTT.

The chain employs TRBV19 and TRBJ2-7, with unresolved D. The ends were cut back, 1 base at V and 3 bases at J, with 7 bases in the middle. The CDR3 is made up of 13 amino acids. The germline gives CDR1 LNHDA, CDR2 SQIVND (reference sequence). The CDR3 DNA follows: TGTGCCAGTAGTATAGGGTCCGGCTACGAGCAGTACTTC. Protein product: CASSIGSGYEQYF.

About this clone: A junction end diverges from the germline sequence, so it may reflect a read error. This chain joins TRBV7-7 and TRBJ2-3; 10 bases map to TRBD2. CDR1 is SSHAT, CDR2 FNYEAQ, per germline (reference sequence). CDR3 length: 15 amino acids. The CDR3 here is CASSLGLAVTDTQYF. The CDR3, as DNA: TGTGCTAGCAGCTTAGGACTAGCGGTCACAGATACGCAGTATTTT.

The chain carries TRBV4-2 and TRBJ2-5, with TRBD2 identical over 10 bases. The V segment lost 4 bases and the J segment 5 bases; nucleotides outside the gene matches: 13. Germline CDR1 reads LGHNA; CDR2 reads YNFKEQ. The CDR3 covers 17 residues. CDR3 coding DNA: TGTGCCAGCAGCCCTCCAGCGGGGGGGTTTCCGAGGGAGACCCAGTACTTC. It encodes CASSPPAGGFPRETQYF.

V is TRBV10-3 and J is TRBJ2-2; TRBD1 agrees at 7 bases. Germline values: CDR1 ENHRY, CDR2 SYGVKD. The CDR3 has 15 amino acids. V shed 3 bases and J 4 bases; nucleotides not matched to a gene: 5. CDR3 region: CAISDLGTATGELFF. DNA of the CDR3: TGTGCCATCAGTGATTTGGGGACAGCCACCGGGGAGCTGTTTTTT.

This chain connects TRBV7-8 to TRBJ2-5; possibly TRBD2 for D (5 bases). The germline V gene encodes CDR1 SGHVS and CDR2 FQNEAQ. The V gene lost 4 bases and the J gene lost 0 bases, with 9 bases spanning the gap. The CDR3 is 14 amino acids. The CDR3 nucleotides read TGTGCCAGCAGCTCCTCGCGGGACCAAGAGACCCAGTACTTC. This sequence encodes CASSSSRDQETQYF.

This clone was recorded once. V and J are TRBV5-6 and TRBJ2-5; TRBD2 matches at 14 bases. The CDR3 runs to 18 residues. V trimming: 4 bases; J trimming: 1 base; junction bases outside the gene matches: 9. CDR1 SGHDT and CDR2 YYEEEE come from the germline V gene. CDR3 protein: CASSRAGTSGGPQETQYF. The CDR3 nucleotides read TGTGCCAGCAGCAGAGCCGGGACTAGCGGGGGACCCCAAGAGACCCAGTACTTC.

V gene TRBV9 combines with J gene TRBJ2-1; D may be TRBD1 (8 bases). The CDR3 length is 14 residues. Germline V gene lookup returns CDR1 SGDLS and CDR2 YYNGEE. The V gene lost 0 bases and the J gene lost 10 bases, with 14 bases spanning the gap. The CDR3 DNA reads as TGTGCCAGCAGCGTAGCCTACAGGGGGGGCGAGCAGTTCTTC. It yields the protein CASSVAYRGGEQFF.

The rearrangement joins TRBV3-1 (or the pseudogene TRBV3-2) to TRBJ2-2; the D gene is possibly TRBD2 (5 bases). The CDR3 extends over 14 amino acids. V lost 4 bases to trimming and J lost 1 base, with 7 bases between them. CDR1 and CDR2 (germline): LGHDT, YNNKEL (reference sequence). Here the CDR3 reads CASSPRGNTGELFF. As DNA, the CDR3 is TGTGCCAGCAGCCCACGGGGGAACACCGGGGAGCTGTTTTTT.

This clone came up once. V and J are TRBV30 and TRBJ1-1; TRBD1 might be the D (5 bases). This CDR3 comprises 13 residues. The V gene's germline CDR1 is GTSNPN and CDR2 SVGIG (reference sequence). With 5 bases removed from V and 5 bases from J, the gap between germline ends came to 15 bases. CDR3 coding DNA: TGTGCCTGGCCGGGACTGGAGCGGACTGAAGCTTTCTTT. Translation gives CAWPGLERTEAFF.

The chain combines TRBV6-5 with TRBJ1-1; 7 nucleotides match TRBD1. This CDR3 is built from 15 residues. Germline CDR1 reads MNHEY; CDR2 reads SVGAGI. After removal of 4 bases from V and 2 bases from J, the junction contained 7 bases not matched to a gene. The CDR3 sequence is CASSLNQGGNTEAFF. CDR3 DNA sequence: TGTGCCAGCAGTTTAAACCAGGGGGGTAACACTGAAGCTTTCTTT.

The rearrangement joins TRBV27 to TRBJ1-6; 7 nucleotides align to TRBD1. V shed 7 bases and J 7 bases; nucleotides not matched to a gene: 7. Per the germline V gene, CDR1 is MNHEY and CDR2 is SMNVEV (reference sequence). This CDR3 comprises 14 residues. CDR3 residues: CASNRQGPNSPLHF. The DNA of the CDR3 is TGTGCCAGCAACCGACAGGGACCAAATTCACCCCTCCACTTT.

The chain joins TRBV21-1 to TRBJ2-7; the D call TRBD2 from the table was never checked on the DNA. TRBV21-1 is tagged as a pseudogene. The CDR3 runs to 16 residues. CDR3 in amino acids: CASSNLLAGDPYEQYF. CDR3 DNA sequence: TGTGCCAGCAGCAACCTACTAGCGGGGGATCCCTACGAGCAGTACTTC.

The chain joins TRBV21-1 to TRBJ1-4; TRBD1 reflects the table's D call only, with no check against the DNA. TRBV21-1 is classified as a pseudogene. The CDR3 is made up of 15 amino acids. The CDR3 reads CASSNSGTDNEKLFF. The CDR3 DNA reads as TGTGCCAGCAGCAATTCCGGGACAGATAATGAAAAACTGTTTTTT.

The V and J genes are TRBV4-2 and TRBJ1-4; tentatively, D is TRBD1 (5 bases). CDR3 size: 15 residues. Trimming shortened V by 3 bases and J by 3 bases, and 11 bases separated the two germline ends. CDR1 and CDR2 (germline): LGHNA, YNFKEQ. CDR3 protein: CASSQTDNANEKLFF. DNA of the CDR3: TGTGCCAGCAGCCAGACAGATAACGCTAATGAAAAACTGTTTTTT.

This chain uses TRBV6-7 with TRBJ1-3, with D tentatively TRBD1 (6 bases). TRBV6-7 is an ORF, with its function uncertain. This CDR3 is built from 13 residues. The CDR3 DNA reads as TGTGTCCAGCGGGGGCTCTCTGGAAACACCATATATTTT. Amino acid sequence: CVQRGLSGNTIYF.

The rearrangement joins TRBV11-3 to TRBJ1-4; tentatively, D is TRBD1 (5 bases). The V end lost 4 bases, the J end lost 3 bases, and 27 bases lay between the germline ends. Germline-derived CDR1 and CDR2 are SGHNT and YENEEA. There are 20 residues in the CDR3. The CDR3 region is CASSSVTGGIAKRPNEKLFF. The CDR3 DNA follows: TGTGCCAGCAGCTCCGTAACAGGCGGAATAGCTAAACGACCTAATGAAAAACTGTTTTTT.

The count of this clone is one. The CDR3 sequence: CASTLGTIGTDTQYF. DNA of the CDR3: TGCGCCAGCACATTGGGGACTATTGGCACAGATACGCAGTATTTT. The rearrangement links TRBV5-1 to TRBJ2-3; 7 positions agree with TRBD2. The CDR3 has 15 residues. Losses at the gene ends were 6 bases for V and 1 base for J; bases not matched to a gene: 8. The germline gives CDR1 SGHRS, CDR2 YFSETQ.

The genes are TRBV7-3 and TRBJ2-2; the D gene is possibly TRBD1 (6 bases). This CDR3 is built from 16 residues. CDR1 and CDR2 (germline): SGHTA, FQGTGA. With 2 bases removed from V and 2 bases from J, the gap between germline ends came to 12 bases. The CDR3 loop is CASSLVGQTNTGELFF. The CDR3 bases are TGTGCCAGCAGCTTAGTCGGACAGACAAACACCGGGGAGCTGTTTTTT. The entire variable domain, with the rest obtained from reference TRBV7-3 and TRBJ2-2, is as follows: GAGVSQTPSNKVTEKGKYVELRCDPISGHTALYWYRQSLGQGPEFLIYFQGTGAADDSGLPNDRFFAVRPEGSVSTLKIQRTERGDSAVYLCASSLVGQTNTGELFFGEGSRLTVL.

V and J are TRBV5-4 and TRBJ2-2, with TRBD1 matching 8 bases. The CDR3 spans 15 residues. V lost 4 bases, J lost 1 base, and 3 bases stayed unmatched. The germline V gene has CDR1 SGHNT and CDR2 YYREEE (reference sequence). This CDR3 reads CASSRGQENTGELFF. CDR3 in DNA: TGTGCCAGCAGCAGGGGACAGGAGAACACCGGGGAGCTGTTTTTT.

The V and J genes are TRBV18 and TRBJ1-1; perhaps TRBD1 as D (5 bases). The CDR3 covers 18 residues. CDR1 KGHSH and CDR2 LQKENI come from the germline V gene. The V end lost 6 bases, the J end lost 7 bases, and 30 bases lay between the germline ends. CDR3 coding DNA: TGTGCCAGCTCTCTCAGAAAGACAGCGGGAACCACTCCGGGTGAAGCTTTCTTT. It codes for CASSLRKTAGTTPGEAFF.